This entry is about one TCR beta chain. The antigen remains unidentified. This sample was included in a study of T cells in localized non-small cell lung cancer. General study findings and limits: A single tumor region was sequenced, leaving heterogeneity possible.

Repertoires were generated with immunoSEQ multiplex PCR, while TCRdb's copy carries only in-frame clones and drops some. In the table there are around 30,000 clones, 70% to 90% of which are singletons. V lost 0 bases, J lost 7 bases, and 19 bases lay in between. The CDR3 has 17 amino acids. Germline loops: CDR1 SGHNT, CDR2 YYREEE (reference sequence). The clonotype comes from a female donor of 60 years or more with stage III squamous cell lung carcinoma. The V and J genes are TRBV5-4 and TRBJ1-4; possible D gene TRBD1, 6 bases. The source material was peripheral blood, sampled before any cancer treatment. Here the CDR3 DNA reads TGTGCCAGCAGCTTGGCCCCGGGGGGGGCCGGGATTGAAAAACTGTTTTTT. Its protein product is CASSLAPGGAGIEKLFF.